One T cell receptor beta chain is described in this entry. Trimming took 8 bases from V and 4 from J; bases not matched to a gene: 14. Germline-derived CDR1 and CDR2 are SNHLY and FYNNEI. The CDR3 consists of 16 residues. The library put unique molecular identifiers onto individual cDNA molecules. TCRdb reanalysed the RACE reads using MiXCR and keeps one entry per CDR3 protein. The table shows tens of thousands of distinct CDR3 sequences, with about 8% occurring only once. The sample is drawn from a study of human T cells and chemical hapten exposure. Study-wide context: In the sensitization step, 2% DPC was placed on approximately 2 cm by approximately 2 cm of upper inner arm skin. Scalp application of diphenylcyclopropenone was performed weekly in patients across the entire roughly 23-week study.

As for time point: patch test 2, 6 weeks after DPC sensitization. The treatment: therapeutic diphenylcyclopropenone sensitization with weekly scalp DPC. The chain recombines TRBV2 with TRBJ1-1; 9 nucleotides line up with TRBD1. The specimen comprised whole blood, sampled in connection with sensitization to the hapten diphenylcyclopropenone (DPC). This receptor was obtained from a woman aged 45-65 years with alopecia areata. Some clones in this sample may be carry-over from other donors' samples. CDR3 DNA sequence: TGTGCCAGCCGTTCGGGGGGGACAGGGATGAGCACTGAAGCTTTCTTT. Its translation: CASRSGGTGMSTEAFF.